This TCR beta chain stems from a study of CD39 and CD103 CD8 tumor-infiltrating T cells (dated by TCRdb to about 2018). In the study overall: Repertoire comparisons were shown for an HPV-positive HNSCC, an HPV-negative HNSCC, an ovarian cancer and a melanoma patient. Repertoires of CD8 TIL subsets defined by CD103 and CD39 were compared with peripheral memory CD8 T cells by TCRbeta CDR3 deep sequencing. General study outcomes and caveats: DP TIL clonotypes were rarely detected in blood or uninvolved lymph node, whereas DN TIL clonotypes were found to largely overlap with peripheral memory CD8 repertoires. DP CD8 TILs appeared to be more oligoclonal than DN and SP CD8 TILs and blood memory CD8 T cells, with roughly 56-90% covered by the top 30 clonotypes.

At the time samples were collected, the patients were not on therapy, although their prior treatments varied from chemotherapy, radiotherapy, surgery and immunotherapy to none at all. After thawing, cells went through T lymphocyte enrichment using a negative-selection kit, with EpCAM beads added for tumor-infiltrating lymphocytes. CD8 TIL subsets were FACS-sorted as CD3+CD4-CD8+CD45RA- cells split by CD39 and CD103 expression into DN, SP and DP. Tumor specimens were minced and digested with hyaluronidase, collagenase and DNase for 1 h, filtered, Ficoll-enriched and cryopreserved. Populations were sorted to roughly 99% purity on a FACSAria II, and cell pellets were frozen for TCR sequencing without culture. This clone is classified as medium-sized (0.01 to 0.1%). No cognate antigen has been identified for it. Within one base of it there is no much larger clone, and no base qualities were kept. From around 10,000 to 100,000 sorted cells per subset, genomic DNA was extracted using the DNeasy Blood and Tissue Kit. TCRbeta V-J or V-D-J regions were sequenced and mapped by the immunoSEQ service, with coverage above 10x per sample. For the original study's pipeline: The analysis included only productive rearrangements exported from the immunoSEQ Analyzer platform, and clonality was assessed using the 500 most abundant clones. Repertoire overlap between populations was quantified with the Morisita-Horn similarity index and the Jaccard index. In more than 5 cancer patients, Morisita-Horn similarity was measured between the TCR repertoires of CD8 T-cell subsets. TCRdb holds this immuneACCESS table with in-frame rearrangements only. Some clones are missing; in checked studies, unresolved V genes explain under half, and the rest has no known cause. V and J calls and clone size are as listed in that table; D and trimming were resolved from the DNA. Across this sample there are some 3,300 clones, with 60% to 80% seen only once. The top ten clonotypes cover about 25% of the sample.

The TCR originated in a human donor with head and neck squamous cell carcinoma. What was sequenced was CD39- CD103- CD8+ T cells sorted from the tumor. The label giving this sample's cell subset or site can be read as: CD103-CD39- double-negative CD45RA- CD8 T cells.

The DNA sequence reads TGTGCCAGCAGCTTAACCGGGAACACTGAAGCTTTCTTT. This gives the protein CASSLTGNTEAFF. The sequence is built from TRBV7-8 and TRBJ1-1, with the D gene uncertain. Including cysteine and phenylalanine, the CDR3 has 13 amino acids. Only the CDR3 portion is preserved as DNA: 39 bases, with reading frame beginning at the first base. V and J are truncated by 2 bases and 1 base respectively, leaving an intervening sequence of 5 bases. For CDR1 and CDR2, the germline V gene lists SGHVS and FQNEAQ.